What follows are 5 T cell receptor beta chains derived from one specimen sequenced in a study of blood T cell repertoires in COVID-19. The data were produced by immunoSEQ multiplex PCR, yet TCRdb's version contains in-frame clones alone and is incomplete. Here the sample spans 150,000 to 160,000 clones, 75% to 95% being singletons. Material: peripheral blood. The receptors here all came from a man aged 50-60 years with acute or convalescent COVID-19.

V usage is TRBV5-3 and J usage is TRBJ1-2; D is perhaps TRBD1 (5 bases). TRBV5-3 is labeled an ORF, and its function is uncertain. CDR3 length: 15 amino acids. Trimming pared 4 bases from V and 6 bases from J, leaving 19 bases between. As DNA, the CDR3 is TGTGCCAGAAGCGTGATGGCAGGGAAAGGTGATGGCTACACCTTC. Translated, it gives CARSVMAGKGDGYTF.

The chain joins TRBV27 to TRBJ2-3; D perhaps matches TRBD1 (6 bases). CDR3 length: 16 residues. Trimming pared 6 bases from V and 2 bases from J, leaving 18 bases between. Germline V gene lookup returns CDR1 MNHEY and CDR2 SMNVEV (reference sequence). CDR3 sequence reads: CASRRQALGDTDTQYF. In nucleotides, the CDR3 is TGTGCCAGCAGGAGACAGGCCCTCGGTGACACAGATACGCAGTATTTT.

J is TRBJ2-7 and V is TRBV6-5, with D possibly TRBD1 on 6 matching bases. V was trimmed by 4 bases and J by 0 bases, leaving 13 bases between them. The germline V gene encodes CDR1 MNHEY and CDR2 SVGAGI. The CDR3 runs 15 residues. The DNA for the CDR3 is TGTGCCAGCAGTTTACAGGGCAGGGGCTCCTACGAGCAGTACGTC. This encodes CASSLQGRGSYEQYV.

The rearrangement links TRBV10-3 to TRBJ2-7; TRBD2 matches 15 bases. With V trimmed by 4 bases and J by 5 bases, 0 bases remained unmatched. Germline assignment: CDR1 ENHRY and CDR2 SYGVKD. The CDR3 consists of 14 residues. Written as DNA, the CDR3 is TGTGCCATCAGTGGGACTAGCGGGAGGGACGAGCAGTACTTC. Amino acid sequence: CAISGTSGRDEQYF.

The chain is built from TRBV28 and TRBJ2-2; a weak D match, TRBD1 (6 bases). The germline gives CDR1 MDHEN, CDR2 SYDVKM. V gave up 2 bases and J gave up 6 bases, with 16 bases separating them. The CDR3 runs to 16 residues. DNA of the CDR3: TGTGCCAGCAGTTTAAAAGGGGCAGGGGTCTCCGGGGAGCTGTTTTTT. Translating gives CASSLKGAGVSGELFF.